The clone carrying this T cell receptor beta chain was counted ten times or more. This entry comes from a study of T-cell reconstitution after alpha-beta-depleted transplantation in children. The CDR3 contains 13 residues. Germline assignment: CDR1 SGHRS and CDR2 YFSETQ. Trimming removed 1 base from V and 4 bases from J, with 8 bases in between. Unique molecular identifiers were incorporated into the prepared TCRbeta library. TCRdb reprocessed the PCR reads via MiXCR and lists one record per CDR3 protein. The sample gives approximately 400,000 distinct CDR3 sequences, approximately 11% of which show up once; approximately 5% is in the top ten.

V usage is TRBV5-1 and J usage is TRBJ2-5; no reliable D call. This receptor was identified in a human donor who donated a stem cell graft to a child with acute myeloid leukemia. Sequencing used PBMCs from the stem cell graft donor, obtained from the stem cell graft. The CDR3 loop is CASSLSGAETQYF. As DNA, the CDR3 is TGCGCCAGCAGCTTGTCCGGAGCAGAGACCCAGTACTTC. The whole variable domain, filled in from reference TRBV5-1 and TRBJ2-5, reads KAGVTQTPRYLIKTRGQQVTLSCSPISGHRSVSWYQQTPGQGLQFLFEYFSETQRNKGNFPGRFSGRQFSNSRSEMNVSTLELGDSALYLCASSLSGAETQYFGPGTRLLVL.